This entry concerns a single TCR beta chain. Its target is not known. Autopsy tissues spanned esophagus to rectum, liver, skin, and lymphoid organs including spleen. TCRbeta CDR3 was sequenced at survey depth with template counts. Clones were read by immunoSEQ multiplex PCR, and TCRdb kept only the in-frame ones, dropping some. Altogether roughly 25,000 clones are present, over 70% being singletons, with the ten largest covering 7.7%. The data stem from a study of tissue T cells after allogeneic stem cell transplantation. Study observations and caveats: Some tissue clones might be persisting host cells; their alloreactivity or antigen specificity was not determined. Anatomically similar tissues had similar TCR repertoires within each patient.

The CDR3 consists of 14 residues. V was pared by 5 bases and J by 2 bases, with 9 bases between. Germline V gene lookup returns CDR1 SEHNR and CDR2 FQNEAQ (reference sequence). This TCR came from a female donor over 55 with lung cancer. Source: tissue from the ileum, taken at autopsy. The chain is built from TRBV7-9 and TRBJ2-2; D call uncertain. This CDR3 reads CASSPFANTGELFF. The CDR3 nucleotides are TGTGCCAGCAGCCCCTTCGCTAACACCGGGGAGCTGTTTTTT.